Listed here are 16 T cell receptor beta chains from one sample, sequenced in a study of cytomegalovirus exposure and HLA in healthy donors. Researchers ran the PCR with 60 Vbeta and 13 Jbeta primers. Assay used: immunoSEQ multiplex PCR; TCRdb lists only in-frame clones, some missing. The table lists about 160,000 clones, approximately 84% of them singletons. Sequenced input: PBMCs. The source of these receptors is a man aged 18 to 29 in good health and CMV-seropositive.

This chain links TRBV6-1 with TRBJ2-1, with 8 bases aligning to TRBD2. J lost 6 bases, V lost 10 bases, and 8 bases had no gene match. The CDR3 is made up of 13 amino acids. In germline, CDR1 is MNHNS, CDR2 SASEGT. This CDR3 is CATRGGPGNEQFF. The CDR3 coding sequence is TGTGCCACCCGGGGGGGCCCGGGCAATGAGCAGTTCTTC.

The rearrangement links TRBV7-2 to TRBJ2-5; 10 bases fit TRBD2. The CDR3 runs to 19 residues. V lost 2 bases to trimming and J lost 2 bases; unmatched junction nucleotides: 14. Germline V gene sequence: CDR1 SGHTA, CDR2 FQGNSA. For the CDR3, the DNA is TGTGCCAGCAGCTTACCCCTAGCGGGGGCCTTGAGTCGACAAGAGACCCAGTACTTC. Encoded protein: CASSLPLAGALSRQETQYF.

This clone was observed a single time. The chain combines TRBV18 with TRBJ1-5; the D is unclear. The ends were cut back, 0 bases at V and 5 bases at J, with 11 bases in the middle. Per the germline V gene, CDR1 is KGHSH and CDR2 is LQKENI. The CDR3 loop spans 15 amino acids. The CDR3 nucleotides are TGTGCCAGCTCACCACCCACGGCGGAGTATCAGCCCCAGCATTTT. Protein: CASSPPTAEYQPQHF.

J is TRBJ1-5 and V is TRBV5-5; 9 bases are a match to TRBD1. The V gene's germline CDR1 is SGHKS and CDR2 YYEKEE (reference sequence). The CDR3 is made up of 14 amino acids. Losses at the gene ends were 0 bases for V and 9 bases for J; bases not matched to a gene: 4. The CDR3 sequence is CASSLETGGAPQHF. CDR3 nucleotides: TGTGCCAGCAGCTTGGAGACAGGGGGAGCGCCCCAGCATTTT.

This rearrangement joins TRBV11-2 to TRBJ2-7; a possible D gene is TRBD2 (5 bases). V lost 1 base to trimming and J lost 6 bases, with 13 bases between them. This CDR3 contains 14 residues. Germline V gene data show CDR1 as SGHAT and CDR2 as FQNNGV. This CDR3 reads CASSLGTGFGEQYF. The CDR3 region has the DNA TGTGCCAGCAGCTTAGGGACGGGGTTCGGCGAGCAGTACTTC. Variable domain in full (rest from reference TRBV11-2 and TRBJ2-7): EAGVAQSPRYKIIEKRQSVAFWCNPISGHATLYWYQQILGQGPKLLIQFQNNGVVDDSQLPKDRFSAERLKGVDSTLKIQPAKLEDSAVYLCASSLGTGFGEQYFGPGTRLTVT.

The J gene is TRBJ1-4, the V gene TRBV27; D remains ambiguous. CDR1 MNHEY and CDR2 SMNVEV come from the germline V gene (reference sequence). Trimming took 1 base from V and 7 from J, leaving 7 bases between them. The CDR3 contains 13 residues. This CDR3 is CASSLWAAEKLFF. CDR3 coding DNA: TGTGCCAGCAGTTTATGGGCAGCTGAAAAACTGTTTTTT.

The rearrangement uses TRBV5-4 and TRBJ1-1; 7 nucleotides align to TRBD1. Losses at the gene ends were 2 bases for V and 1 base for J; bases not matched to a gene: 5. The V gene's germline CDR1 is SGHNT and CDR2 YYREEE (reference sequence). The CDR3 loop spans 15 amino acids. The CDR3 DNA is TGTGCCAGCAGCTTACAGGGGCCTCGGAACACTGAAGCTTTCTTT. Amino acids: CASSLQGPRNTEAFF.

V and J are TRBV30 and TRBJ1-5; the D gene is possibly TRBD1 (6 bases). The CDR3 totals 16 residues. With 5 bases removed from V and 2 bases from J, the gap between germline ends came to 19 bases. CDR1 is GTSNPN and CDR2 is SVGIG in the germline V gene (reference sequence). DNA of the CDR3: TGTGCCTGGTCCACCCAGGGGCGTCTCGGCAATCAGCCCCAGCATTTT. Translated, it gives CAWSTQGRLGNQPQHF.

The gene calls are TRBV12-2 and TRBJ1-1. TRBV12-2 has pseudogene status. The CDR3 has 11 amino acids. This CDR3 reads CASRLNPEAFF. The DNA of the CDR3 is TGTGCAAGTCGCCTAAACCCTGAAGCTTTCTTT.

The chain combines TRBV29-1 with TRBJ1-2, with TRBD1 matching over 9 bases. Trimming removed 6 bases from V and 6 bases from J; junction bases left unmatched: 11. CDR1 and CDR2 (germline): SQVTM, ANQGSEA. The CDR3 runs to 14 residues. The CDR3 loop is CSVPWDRALNGYTF. The CDR3 nucleotides are TGCAGCGTCCCCTGGGACAGGGCCCTCAATGGCTACACCTTC.

This clone occurred a few times. V usage is TRBV25-1 and J usage is TRBJ2-2; 8 bases are a match to TRBD1. Germline values: CDR1 MGHDK, CDR2 SYGVNS. The V and J ends lost 4 bases and 3 bases, in that order; junction bases with no gene match: 4. The CDR3 sequence is 15 residues long. The CDR3 nucleotides are TGTGCCAGCAGTGTGGGACAGGAGGACACCGGGGAGCTGTTTTTT. It codes for CASSVGQEDTGELFF.

The chain has TRBV9 and TRBJ2-2; possibly TRBD1 for D (6 bases). Germline assignment: CDR1 SGDLS and CDR2 YYNGEE. V lost 4 bases, J lost 2 bases, and 12 bases lay in between. The CDR3 runs 15 residues. CDR3 amino acids: CASSYGQSNTGELFF. CDR3 nucleotides: TGTGCCAGCAGCTATGGACAGTCAAACACCGGGGAGCTGTTTTTT.

The J gene is TRBJ2-3, the V gene TRBV5-1, with 8 positions matching TRBD2. Germline V gene lookup returns CDR1 SGHRS and CDR2 YFSETQ. The trim removed 7 bases at V and 1 base at J, leaving 5 bases unmatched. This CDR3 is 14 amino acids long. The CDR3 DNA is TGCGCCAGCCGCCAGACTAGCGGCACAGATACGCAGTATTTT. Its protein is CASRQTSGTDTQYF.

This clone was counted only a few times. The genes are TRBV14 and TRBJ1-6; D is perhaps TRBD1 (6 bases). Germline lookup yields CDR1 SGHDN and CDR2 FVKESK. V was cut by 1 base and J by 10 bases, with 8 bases left in between. The CDR3 is made up of 13 amino acids. The CDR3 loop reads CASSQARGSPLHF. The CDR3 region has the DNA TGTGCCAGCAGCCAAGCGAGGGGGTCACCCCTCCACTTT.

This rearrangement joins TRBV7-2 to TRBJ2-5; unclear D gene. Per germline, CDR1 SGHTA and CDR2 FQGNSA. Trimming cost V 1 base and J 4 bases, with 7 bases left between them. The CDR3 contains 13 residues. This CDR3 is CASSLVGLETQYF. The CDR3 DNA is TGTGCCAGCAGCTTAGTGGGCCTAGAGACCCAGTACTTC.

V is TRBV29-1 and J is TRBJ2-1, with TRBD1 matching over 7 bases. The V and J ends lost 0 bases and 8 bases, in that order; junction bases with no gene match: 13. Germline values: CDR1 SQVTM, CDR2 ANQGSEA. The CDR3 length is 16 residues. The CDR3 DNA reads TGCAGCGTTGAAGATCGGGACAGAGAAAACCGGTATGAGCAGTTCTTC. It yields the protein CSVEDRDRENRYEQFF.